This section outlines one T cell receptor (beta chain) sequence together with its context. The data stem from a study of blood T cell repertoires in COVID-19. Study-level information: Donors in the United States, Italy and Spain gave samples during acute or convalescent COVID-19.

Germline CDR1 GTSNPN, CDR2 SVGIG (reference sequence). Trimming removed 2 bases from V and 4 bases from J, with 17 bases in between. The CDR3 contains 15 residues. The repertoire was sequenced with immunoSEQ multiplex PCR; TCRdb's copy has only in-frame clones and lacks some. The sample consists of 250,000 to 300,000 clones, around 82% of them appearing once. This TCR was sampled from a man older than 75 with acute or convalescent COVID-19. The chain employs TRBV30 and TRBJ1-2; unclear D gene. Material for sequencing was peripheral blood. The CDR3 coding sequence is TGTGCCTGGAGTTCGGACCCGGCTACTAGCTATGGCTACACCTTC. As protein: CAWSSDPATSYGYTF. The full variable domain, rest sourced from reference TRBV30 and TRBJ1-2, is SQTIHQWPATLVQPVGSPLSLECTVEGTSNPNLYWYRQAAGRGLQLLFYSVGIGQISSEVPQNLSASRPQDRQFILSSKKLLLSDSGFYLCAWSSDPATSYGYTFGSGTRLTVV.